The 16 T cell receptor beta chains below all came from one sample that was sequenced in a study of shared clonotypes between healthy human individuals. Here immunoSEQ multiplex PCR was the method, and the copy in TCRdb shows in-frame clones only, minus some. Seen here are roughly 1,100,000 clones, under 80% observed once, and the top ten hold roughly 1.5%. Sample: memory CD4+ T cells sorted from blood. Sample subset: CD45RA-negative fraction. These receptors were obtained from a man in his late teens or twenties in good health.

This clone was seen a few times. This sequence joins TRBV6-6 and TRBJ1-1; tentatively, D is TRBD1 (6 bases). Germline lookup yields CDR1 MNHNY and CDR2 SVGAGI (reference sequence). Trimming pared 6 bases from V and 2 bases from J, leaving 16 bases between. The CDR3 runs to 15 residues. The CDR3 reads CASRKDGQPNTEAFF. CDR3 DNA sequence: TGTGCCAGCAGAAAGGACGGACAGCCTAACACTGAAGCTTTCTTT.

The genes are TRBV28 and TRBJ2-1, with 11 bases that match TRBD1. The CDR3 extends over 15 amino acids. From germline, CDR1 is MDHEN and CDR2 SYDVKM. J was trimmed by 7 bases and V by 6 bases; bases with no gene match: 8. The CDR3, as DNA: TGTGCCAGCAGGACGGGGACAGGGGGTGGTAATGAGCAGTTCTTC. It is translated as CASRTGTGGGNEQFF.

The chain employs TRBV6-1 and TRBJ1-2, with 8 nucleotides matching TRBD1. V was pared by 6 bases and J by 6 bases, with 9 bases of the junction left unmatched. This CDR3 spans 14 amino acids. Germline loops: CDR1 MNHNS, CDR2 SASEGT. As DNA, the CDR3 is TGTGCCAGCAGAACAGGGGGGGTGGACAATGGCTACACCTTC. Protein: CASRTGGVDNGYTF.

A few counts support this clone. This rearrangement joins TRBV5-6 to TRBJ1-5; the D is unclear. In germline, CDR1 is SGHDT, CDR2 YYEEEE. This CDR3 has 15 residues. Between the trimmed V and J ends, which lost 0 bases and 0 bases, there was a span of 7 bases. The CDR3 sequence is CASSLGSLSNQPQHF. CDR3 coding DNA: TGTGCCAGCAGCTTGGGCTCTCTTAGCAATCAGCCCCAGCATTTT.

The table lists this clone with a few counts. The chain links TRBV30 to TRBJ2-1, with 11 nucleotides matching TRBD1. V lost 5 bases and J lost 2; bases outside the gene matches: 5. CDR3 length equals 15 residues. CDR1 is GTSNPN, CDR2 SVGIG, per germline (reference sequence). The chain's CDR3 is CAWAGGQGAYNEQFF. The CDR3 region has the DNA TGTGCCTGGGCAGGGGGACAGGGGGCCTACAATGAGCAGTTCTTC.

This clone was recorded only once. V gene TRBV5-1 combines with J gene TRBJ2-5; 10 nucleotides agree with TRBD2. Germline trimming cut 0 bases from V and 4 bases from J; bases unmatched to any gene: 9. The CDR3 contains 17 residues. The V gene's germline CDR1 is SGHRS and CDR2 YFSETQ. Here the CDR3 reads CASSLEPLAGVGETQYF. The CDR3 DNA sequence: TGCGCCAGCAGCTTGGAGCCCCTAGCGGGAGTAGGAGAGACCCAGTACTTC.

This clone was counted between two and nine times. The CDR3 nucleotides read TGTGCCAGCGGAGGGAGGGCTGAAGCTTTCTTT. Its protein is CASGGRAEAFF. The chain has TRBV27 and TRBJ1-1; no clear D. The germline CDR1 and CDR2 sequences are MNHEY and SMNVEV (reference sequence). The CDR3 consists of 11 residues. Deletions cut 8 bases from V and 6 bases from J, with 10 bases between.

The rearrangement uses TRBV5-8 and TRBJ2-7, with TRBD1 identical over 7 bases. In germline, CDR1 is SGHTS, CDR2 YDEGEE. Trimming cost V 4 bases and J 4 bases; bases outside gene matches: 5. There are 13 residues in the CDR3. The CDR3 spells CASSKGTAYEQYF. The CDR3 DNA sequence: TGTGCCAGCAGCAAGGGGACAGCATACGAGCAGTACTTC.

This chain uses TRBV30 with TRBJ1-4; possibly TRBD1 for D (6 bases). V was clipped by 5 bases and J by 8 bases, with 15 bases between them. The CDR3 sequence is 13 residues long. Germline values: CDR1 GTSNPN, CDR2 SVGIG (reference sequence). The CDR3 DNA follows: TGTGCCTGGCTCTACAGGGAGTGGGAAAAACTGTTTTTT. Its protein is CAWLYREWEKLFF.

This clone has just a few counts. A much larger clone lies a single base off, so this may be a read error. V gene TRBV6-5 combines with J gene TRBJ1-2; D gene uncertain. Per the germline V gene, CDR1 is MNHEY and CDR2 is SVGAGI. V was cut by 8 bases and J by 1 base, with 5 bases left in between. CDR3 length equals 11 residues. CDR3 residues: CASGDNYGYTF. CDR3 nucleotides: TGTGCCAGCGGAGATAACTATGGCTACACCTTC.

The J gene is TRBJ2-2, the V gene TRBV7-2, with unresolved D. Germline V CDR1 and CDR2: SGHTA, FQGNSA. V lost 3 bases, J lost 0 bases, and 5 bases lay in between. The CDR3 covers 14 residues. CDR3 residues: CASSFGSNTGELFF. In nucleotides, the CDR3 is TGTGCCAGCAGCTTCGGGTCGAACACCGGGGAGCTGTTTTTT.

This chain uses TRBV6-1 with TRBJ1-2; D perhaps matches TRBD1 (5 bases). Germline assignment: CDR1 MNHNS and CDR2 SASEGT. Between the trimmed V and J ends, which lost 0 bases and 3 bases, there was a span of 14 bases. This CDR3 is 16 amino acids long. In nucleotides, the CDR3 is TGTGCCAGCAGTGAAGCGCTGCAGGGCAGGTACTATGGCTACACCTTC. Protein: CASSEALQGRYYGYTF.

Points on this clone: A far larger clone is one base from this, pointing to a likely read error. CDR3 region: CASSGGGTGVREQYF. CDR3 sequence (DNA): TGTGCCAGCAGCGGCGGGGGGACAGGGGTGAGGGAGCAGTACTTC. The gene calls are TRBV9 and TRBJ2-7, with 10 bases that match TRBD1. The length of the CDR3 is 15 residues. Germline V gene lookup returns CDR1 SGDLS and CDR2 YYNGEE. V shed 3 bases, J shed 7 bases, and the junction held 10 bases outside the gene matches. The full variable domain, in which reference TRBV9 and TRBJ2-7 provide the parts outside the CDR3, is DSGVTQTPKHLITATGQRVTLRCSPRSGDLSVYWYQQSLDQGLQFLIQYYNGEERAKGNILERFSAQQFPDLHSELNLSSLELGDSALYFCASSGGGTGVREQYFGPGTRLTVT.

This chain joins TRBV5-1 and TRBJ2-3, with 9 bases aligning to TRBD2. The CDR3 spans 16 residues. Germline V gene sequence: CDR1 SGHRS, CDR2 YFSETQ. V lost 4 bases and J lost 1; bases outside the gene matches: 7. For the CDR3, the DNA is TGCGCCAGCAGCCCGACTAGCGGAGTGGGCACAGATACGCAGTATTTT. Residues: CASSPTSGVGTDTQYF.

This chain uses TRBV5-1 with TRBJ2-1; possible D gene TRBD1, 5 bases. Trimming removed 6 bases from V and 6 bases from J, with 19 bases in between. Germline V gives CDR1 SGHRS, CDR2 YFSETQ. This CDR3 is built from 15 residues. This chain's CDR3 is CASISHWGQTNEQFF. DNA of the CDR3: TGCGCCAGCATTTCACACTGGGGCCAAACCAATGAGCAGTTCTTC.

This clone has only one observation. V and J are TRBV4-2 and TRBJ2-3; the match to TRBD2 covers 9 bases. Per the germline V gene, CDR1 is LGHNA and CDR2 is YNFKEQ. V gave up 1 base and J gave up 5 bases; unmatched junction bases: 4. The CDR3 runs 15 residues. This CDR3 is CASSQGSGGIDTQYF. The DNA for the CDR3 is TGTGCCAGCAGCCAAGGTAGCGGGGGAATAGATACGCAGTATTTT.